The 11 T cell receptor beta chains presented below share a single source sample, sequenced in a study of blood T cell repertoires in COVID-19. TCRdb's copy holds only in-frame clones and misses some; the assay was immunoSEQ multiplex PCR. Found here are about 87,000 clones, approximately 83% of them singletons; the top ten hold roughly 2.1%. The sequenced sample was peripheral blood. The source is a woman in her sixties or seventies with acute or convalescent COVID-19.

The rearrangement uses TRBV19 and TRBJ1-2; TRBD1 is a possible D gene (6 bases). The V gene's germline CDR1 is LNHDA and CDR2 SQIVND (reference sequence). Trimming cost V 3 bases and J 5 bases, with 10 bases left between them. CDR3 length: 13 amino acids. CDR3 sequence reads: CASSMGGQYGYTF. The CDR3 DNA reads TGTGCCAGTAGTATGGGTGGACAGTATGGCTACACCTTC.

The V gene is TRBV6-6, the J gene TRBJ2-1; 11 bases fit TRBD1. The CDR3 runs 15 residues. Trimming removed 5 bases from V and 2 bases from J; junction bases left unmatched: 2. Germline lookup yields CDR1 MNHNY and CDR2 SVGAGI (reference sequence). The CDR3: CASSPGQGAYNEQFF. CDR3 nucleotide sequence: TGTGCCAGCAGTCCGGGACAGGGGGCCTACAATGAGCAGTTCTTC.

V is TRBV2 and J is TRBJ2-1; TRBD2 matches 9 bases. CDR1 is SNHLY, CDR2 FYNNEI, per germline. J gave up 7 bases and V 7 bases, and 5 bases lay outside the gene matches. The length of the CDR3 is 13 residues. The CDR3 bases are TGTGCCAGCAAGGGACTAGCAATTAATGAGCAGTTCTTC. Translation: CASKGLAINEQFF.

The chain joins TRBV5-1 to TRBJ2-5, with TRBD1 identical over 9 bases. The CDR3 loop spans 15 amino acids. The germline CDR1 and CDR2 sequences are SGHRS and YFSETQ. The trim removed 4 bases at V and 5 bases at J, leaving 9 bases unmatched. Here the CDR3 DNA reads TGCGCCAGCAGCCCCTGGGACAGGGTGGAGGAGACCCAGTACTTC. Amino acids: CASSPWDRVEETQYF.

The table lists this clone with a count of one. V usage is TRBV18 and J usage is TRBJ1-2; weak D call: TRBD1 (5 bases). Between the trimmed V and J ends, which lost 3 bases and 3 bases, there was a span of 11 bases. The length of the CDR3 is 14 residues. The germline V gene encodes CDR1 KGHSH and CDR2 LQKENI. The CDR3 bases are TGTGCCAGCTCACCGGACGGGACTGACTATGGCTACACCTTC. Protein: CASSPDGTDYGYTF. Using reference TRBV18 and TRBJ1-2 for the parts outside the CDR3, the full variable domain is NAGVMQNPRHLVRRRGQEARLRCSPMKGHSHVYWYRQLPEEGLKFMVYLQKENIIDESGMPKERFSAEFPKEGPSILRIQQVVRGDSAAYFCASSPDGTDYGYTFGSGTRLTVV.

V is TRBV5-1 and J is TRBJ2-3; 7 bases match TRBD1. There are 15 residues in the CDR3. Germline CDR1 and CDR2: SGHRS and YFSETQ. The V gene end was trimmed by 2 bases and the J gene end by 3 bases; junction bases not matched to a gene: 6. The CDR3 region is CASSLDRVPTDTQYF. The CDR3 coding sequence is TGCGCCAGCAGCTTAGACAGGGTTCCTACAGATACGCAGTATTTT.

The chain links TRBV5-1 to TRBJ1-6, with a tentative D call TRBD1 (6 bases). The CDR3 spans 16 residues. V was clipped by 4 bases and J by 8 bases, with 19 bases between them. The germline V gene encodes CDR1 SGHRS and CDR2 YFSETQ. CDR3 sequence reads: CASSNVAAGDDSPLHF. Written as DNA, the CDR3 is TGCGCCAGCAGCAATGTCGCGGCAGGGGATGATTCACCCCTCCACTTT. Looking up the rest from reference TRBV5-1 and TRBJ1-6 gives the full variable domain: KAGVTQTPRYLIKTRGQQVTLSCSPISGHRSVSWYQQTPGQGLQFLFEYFSETQRNKGNFPGRFSGRQFSNSRSEMNVSTLELGDSALYLCASSNVAAGDDSPLHFGNGTRLTVT.

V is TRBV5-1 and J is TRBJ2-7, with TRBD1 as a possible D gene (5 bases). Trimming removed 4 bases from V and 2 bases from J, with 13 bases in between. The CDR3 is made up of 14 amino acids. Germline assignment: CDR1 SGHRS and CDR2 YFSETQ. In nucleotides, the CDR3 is TGCGCCAGCAGCCCACAGACAGTTACCTACGAGCAGTACTTC. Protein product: CASSPQTVTYEQYF. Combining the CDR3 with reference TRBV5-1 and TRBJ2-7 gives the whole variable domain KAGVTQTPRYLIKTRGQQVTLSCSPISGHRSVSWYQQTPGQGLQFLFEYFSETQRNKGNFPGRFSGRQFSNSRSEMNVSTLELGDSALYLCASSPQTVTYEQYFGPGTRLTVT.

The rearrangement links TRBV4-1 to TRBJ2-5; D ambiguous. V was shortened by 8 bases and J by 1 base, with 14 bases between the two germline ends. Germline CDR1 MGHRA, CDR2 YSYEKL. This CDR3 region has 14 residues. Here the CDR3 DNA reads TGCGCCAGCCGCTCGTCGGGTAGCCAAGAGACCCAGTACTTC. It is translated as CASRSSGSQETQYF.

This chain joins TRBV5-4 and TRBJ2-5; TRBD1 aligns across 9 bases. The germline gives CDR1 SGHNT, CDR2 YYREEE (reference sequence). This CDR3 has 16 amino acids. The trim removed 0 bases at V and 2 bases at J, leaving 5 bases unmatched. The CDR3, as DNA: TGTGCCAGCAGCTTGGGGGGACAGGGAATGCAAGAGACCCAGTACTTC. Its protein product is CASSLGGQGMQETQYF. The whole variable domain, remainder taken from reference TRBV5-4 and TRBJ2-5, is ETGVTQSPTHLIKTRGQQVTLRCSSQSGHNTVSWYQQALGQGPQFIFQYYREEENGRGNFPPRFSGLQFPNYSSELNVNALELDDSALYLCASSLGGQGMQETQYFGPGTRLLVL.

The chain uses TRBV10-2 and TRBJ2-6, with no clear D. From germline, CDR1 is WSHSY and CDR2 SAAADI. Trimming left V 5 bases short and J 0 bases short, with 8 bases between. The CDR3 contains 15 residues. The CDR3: CASSTPSSGANVLTF. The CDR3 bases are TGCGCCAGCAGTACCCCCAGCTCTGGGGCCAACGTCCTGACTTTC.